The rows below give T cell receptor beta chains drawn from one sample of a study of blood T cells in healthy people across ages. TCRdb re-derived calls from the 5' RACE reads in MiXCR, one entry per CDR3 protein. Altogether roughly 1.9 million distinct CDR3 sequences are present, 35% to 50% being singletons, with the ten largest covering about 21%. Sequencing was done on a sample of blood. Receptors were obtained from a human donor in good health. CDR3s include the opening cysteine and the closing phenylalanine or tryptophan. The D gene is left open where the match is weak. Some rows mark clone size as missing; the rest say once, few, many or name a class of expanded clone.

TRBV4-2	TRBJ2-1	15	.	.	TGTGCCAGCAGCCAAACGAGTGGAACTAGGAGTGAGCAGTTCTTC	CASSQTSGTRSEQFF
TRBV20-1	TRBJ2-7	12	.	.	TGCAGTGCTAAGGAGGGCACCTACGAGCAGTACTTC	CSAKEGTYEQYF
TRBV24-1	TRBJ2-1	16	.	.	TGTACCACCAGTGATCAACAGGAGGGGTTTTACAATGAGCAGTTCTTC	CTTSDQQEGFYNEQFF
TRBV3-1	TRBJ2-1	12	.	.	TGTGCCAGCAGCCAACGAGACGCAGAGCAGTTCTTC	CASSQRDAEQFF
TRBV20-1	TRBJ2-3	15	.	few	TGCAGTGCTCGTAGCGGCGGGGGCCTAATGGATACGCAGTATTTT	CSARSGGGLMDTQYF
TRBV4-3	TRBJ2-1	17	TRBD1	.	TGCGCCAGCAGCCAAGACCAGACAGGGGGATTCAACAATGTGCAGTTCTTC	CASSQDQTGGFNNVQFF
TRBV19	TRBJ1-2	14	.	.	TGTGCCAGTAGTATCTTAGGAGCTAACTATGGCTACACCTTC	CASSILGANYGYTF
TRBV3-1	TRBJ2-1	17	.	.	TGTGCCAGCAGCCAAGGTCTCGGGGGATACTCCTACAATGAGCAGTTCTTC	CASSQGLGGYSYNEQFF
TRBV12-3/TRBV12-4	TRBJ2-7	15	.	.	TGTGCCAGCAGTTTGGTGGCAGGAGATAGGTACGAGCAGTACTTC	CASSLVAGDRYEQYF
TRBV6-5	TRBJ2-7	15	TRBD1	few	TGTGCCAGCAGCCCACAGGGGAGCGGCTCCTACGAGCAGTACTTC	CASSPQGSGSYEQYF
TRBV6-2/TRBV6-3	TRBJ2-3	17	TRBD2	.	TGTGCCAGCACCCCAGGACTAGGTGCTACTAGCACAGATACGCAGTATTTT	CASTPGLGATSTDTQYF
TRBV4-3	TRBJ2-2	15	.	.	TGCGCCAGCAGCCAAGAAGAGGGATCCCCCGGGGAGCTGTTTTTT	CASSQEEGSPGELFF
TRBV20-1	TRBJ2-7	12	.	few	TGCAGTGCTAGTTTTAAAAGGGACGAGCAGTACTTC	CSASFKRDEQYF
TRBV29-1	TRBJ1-2	15	.	few	TGCAGCGTTGAAGATATGCGGGGGTGGAGGGATGGCTACACCTTC	CSVEDMRGWRDGYTF
TRBV27	TRBJ1-6	14	TRBD1	few	TGTGCCAGCAGTACGACAGGGTCTCGATCACCCCTCCACTTT	CASSTTGSRSPLHF
TRBV20-1	TRBJ1-1	16	.	many	TGCAGTGCTCCTACTAGGAGGGCGCGAGGGAACACTGAAGCTTTCTTT	CSAPTRRARGNTEAFF
TRBV7-8	TRBJ2-3	14	TRBD2	.	TGTGCCAGCGAAGGCGGGGGGAACACAGATACGCAGTATTTT	CASEGGGNTDTQYF
TRBV6-2/TRBV6-3	TRBJ2-6	14	.	few	TGTGCCAGCAGGGTCACCTCTGGGGCCAACGTCCTGACTTTC	CASRVTSGANVLTF